What follows are 18 T cell receptor beta chains derived from one specimen sequenced in a study of OX40 agonist ivuxolimab in advanced cancers. TCRdb keeps only in-frame clones here, not all; method: immunoSEQ multiplex PCR. Seen here are more than 100,000 clones, just under 95% observed once, and the top ten hold more than 0.15%. The specimen comprised CD4+ or CD8+ T cells sorted from blood, sampled in a trial of the OX40 agonist ivuxolimab. These receptor sequences come from an adult with an advanced solid tumor such as melanoma, head and neck, liver or kidney cancer.

The chain carries TRBV10-3 and TRBJ2-5, with 13 positions matching TRBD2. Germline CDR1 is ENHRY and CDR2 is SYGVKD. V gave up 3 bases and J gave up 2 bases; unmatched junction bases: 0. The CDR3 totals 15 residues. CDR3 in amino acids: CAISELAGGQETQYF. CDR3 coding DNA: TGTGCCATCAGTGAACTAGCGGGAGGGCAAGAGACCCAGTACTTC.

The V call is TRBV9, the J call TRBJ2-2; maybe TRBD1 (6 bases). Germline loops: CDR1 SGDLS, CDR2 YYNGEE. CDR3 size: 16 residues. V lost 0 bases and J lost 5, with 14 bases in between. CDR3 amino acids: CASSVANRAVTGELFF. The CDR3 nucleotides are TGTGCCAGCAGCGTAGCTAACAGGGCGGTTACCGGGGAGCTGTTTTTT.

The chain combines TRBV7-8 with TRBJ2-3, with 9 positions matching TRBD2. The J segment lost 5 bases and the V segment lost 5 bases, leaving 20 bases of the junction unmatched. The CDR3 runs to 19 residues. Germline CDR1 reads SGHVS; CDR2 reads FQNEAQ. The DNA for the CDR3 is TGTGCCAGCAGCCCGCCTAGCGGGGAGTCCTTAACATCGGGAGATACGCAGTATTTT. Encoded protein: CASSPPSGESLTSGDTQYF.

The V and J genes are TRBV5-4 and TRBJ2-5, with D unresolved. CDR3 size: 13 residues. Trimming took off 0 bases at V and 2 bases at J, with 5 bases between the two ends. Germline V CDR1 and CDR2: SGHNT, YYREEE (reference sequence). The CDR3 region is CASSLGGQETQYF. CDR3 coding DNA: TGTGCCAGCAGCTTGGGTGGTCAAGAGACCCAGTACTTC.

The V gene is TRBV7-3, the J gene TRBJ2-5, with D tentatively TRBD1 (6 bases). Trimming took 2 bases from V and 4 from J, leaving 14 bases between them. Germline CDR1 SGHTA, CDR2 FQGTGA. The CDR3 is made up of 15 amino acids. The CDR3 nucleotides read TGTGCCAGCAGCTTAGGGACATCGAGAGGAGAGACCCAGTACTTC. Amino acids: CASSLGTSRGETQYF.

The rearrangement joins TRBV7-8 to TRBJ2-1, with TRBD2 identical over 7 bases. V was pared by 2 bases and J by 10 bases, with 14 bases of the junction left unmatched. The V gene's germline CDR1 is SGHVS and CDR2 FQNEAQ. The CDR3 contains 16 residues. The CDR3 reads CASSLHLADLHGEQFF. The CDR3 nucleotides read TGTGCCAGCAGCTTACATCTAGCGGACCTACATGGGGAGCAGTTCTTC.

This clone was seen only a few times. V gene TRBV2 combines with J gene TRBJ1-5; D remains ambiguous. The CDR3 has 13 amino acids. In germline, CDR1 is SNHLY, CDR2 FYNNEI. Trimming shortened V by 2 bases and J by 7 bases, and 9 bases separated the two germline ends. CDR3 loop: CASSESRQQPQHF. The CDR3 bases are TGTGCCAGCAGTGAATCCCGCCAGCAGCCCCAGCATTTT.

The CDR3 loop is CASKGTLYQETQYF. The CDR3 coding sequence is TGTGCCAGCAAGGGAACGCTATATCAGGAGACCCAGTACTTC. The V call is TRBV28, the J call TRBJ2-5; D remains ambiguous. Trimming took off 7 bases at V and 5 bases at J, with 17 bases between the two ends. The CDR3 spans 14 residues. Germline lookup yields CDR1 MDHEN and CDR2 SYDVKM.

This rearrangement joins TRBV7-3 to TRBJ2-2; D possibly corresponds to TRBD2 (5 bases). Trimming shortened V by 5 bases and J by 8 bases, and 15 bases separated the two germline ends. CDR1 and CDR2 (germline): SGHTA, FQGTGA. CDR3 length: 14 amino acids. The CDR3 nucleotides are TGTGCCAGCAGCCTCGACTACCCTTTGGGGGAGCTGTTTTTT. Protein product: CASSLDYPLGELFF.

The J gene is TRBJ2-3, the V gene TRBV6-4, with D possibly being TRBD2 (5 bases). V shed 2 bases and J shed 6 bases, with 12 bases lying between them. Germline values: CDR1 MRHNA, CDR2 SNTAGT. This CDR3 is built from 14 residues. The CDR3 bases are TGTGCCAGCAGTGACCACGGACTTTCGGATACGCAGTATTTT. Protein sequence: CASSDHGLSDTQYF.

The chain is built from TRBV6-5 and TRBJ1-2; unclear D gene. The CDR3 spans 12 residues. Germline V gives CDR1 MNHEY, CDR2 SVGAGI. V lost 4 bases and J 8 bases, leaving 11 bases between the germline ends. CDR3 amino acids: CASSSSGWGYTF. Here the CDR3 DNA reads TGTGCCAGCAGTTCCTCGGGATGGGGCTACACCTTC.

The rearrangement joins TRBV19 to TRBJ2-4; 7 bases line up with TRBD2. Germline V gene lookup returns CDR1 LNHDA and CDR2 SQIVND (reference sequence). The CDR3 extends over 14 amino acids. V shed 3 bases and J 8 bases; nucleotides not matched to a gene: 7. The CDR3 coding sequence is TGTGCCAGTAGTATCGGACTAGACCTGGACATTCAGTACTTC. It translates to CASSIGLDLDIQYF.

The gene calls are TRBV7-3 and TRBJ2-1, with D hard to call. The CDR3 consists of 11 residues. The V end lost 5 bases, the J end lost 8 bases, and 7 bases lay between the germline ends. Germline loops: CDR1 SGHTA, CDR2 FQGTGA. CDR3: CASSAGYEQFF. As DNA, the CDR3 is TGTGCCAGCAGCGCCGGCTATGAGCAGTTCTTC.

CDR3 protein: CASSRTSRADTQYF. CDR3 bases: TGTGCCAGTAGCCGGACTAGTCGGGCAGATACGCAGTATTTT. The chain uses TRBV19 and TRBJ2-3; 7 bases agree with TRBD2. Germline V gives CDR1 LNHDA, CDR2 SQIVND (reference sequence). This CDR3 is built from 14 residues. The junction had 7 bases not matched to a gene; V was cut back by 6 bases and J by 4 bases.

This clone was counted a few times. The V call is TRBV19, the J call TRBJ1-6; unclear D gene. There are 13 residues in the CDR3. Germline CDR1 reads LNHDA; CDR2 reads SQIVND (reference sequence). The V gene lost 1 base and the J gene lost 10 bases, with 8 bases spanning the gap. This chain's CDR3 is CASSIGEKSPLHF. The CDR3 region has the DNA TGTGCCAGTAGTATAGGTGAAAAATCACCCCTCCACTTT.

The genes are TRBV2 and TRBJ1-1; 9 bases are shared with TRBD1. V lost 4 bases to trimming and J lost 11 bases; unmatched junction nucleotides: 11. The CDR3 contains 14 residues. Germline V gene lookup returns CDR1 SNHLY and CDR2 FYNNEI. CDR3 amino acids: CASSAGTGIFGAFF. CDR3 nucleotide sequence: TGTGCCAGCAGTGCCGGGACAGGGATCTTCGGCGCTTTCTTT.

On this clone: At one end the junction does not follow the germline gene, possibly because of a read error. This chain connects TRBV5-1 to TRBJ2-5, with D possibly being TRBD1 (5 bases). From germline, CDR1 is SGHRS and CDR2 YFSETQ. The CDR3 runs 13 residues. The chain's CDR3 is CASRLGQEETQYF. CDR3 DNA sequence: TGCGCCAGCAGGTTGGGGCAAGAAGAGACCCAGTACTTC. The variable domain in full, completed from reference TRBV5-1 and TRBJ2-5, reads KAGVTQTPRYLIKTRGQQVTLSCSPISGHRSVSWYQQTPGQGLQFLFEYFSETQRNKGNFPGRFSGRQFSNSRSEMNVSTLELGDSALYLCASRLGQEETQYFGPGTRLLVL.

Here the CDR3 reads CASSPLSGLGSNEQFF. CDR3 nucleotide sequence: TGTGCCAGCTCACCATTGTCGGGACTAGGGAGTAATGAGCAGTTCTTC. The V and J genes are TRBV18 and TRBJ2-1; 8 bases line up with TRBD2. The CDR3 runs 16 residues. V dropped 2 bases and J dropped 7; count of bases not matched to a gene: 10. Germline CDR1 reads KGHSH; CDR2 reads LQKENI.